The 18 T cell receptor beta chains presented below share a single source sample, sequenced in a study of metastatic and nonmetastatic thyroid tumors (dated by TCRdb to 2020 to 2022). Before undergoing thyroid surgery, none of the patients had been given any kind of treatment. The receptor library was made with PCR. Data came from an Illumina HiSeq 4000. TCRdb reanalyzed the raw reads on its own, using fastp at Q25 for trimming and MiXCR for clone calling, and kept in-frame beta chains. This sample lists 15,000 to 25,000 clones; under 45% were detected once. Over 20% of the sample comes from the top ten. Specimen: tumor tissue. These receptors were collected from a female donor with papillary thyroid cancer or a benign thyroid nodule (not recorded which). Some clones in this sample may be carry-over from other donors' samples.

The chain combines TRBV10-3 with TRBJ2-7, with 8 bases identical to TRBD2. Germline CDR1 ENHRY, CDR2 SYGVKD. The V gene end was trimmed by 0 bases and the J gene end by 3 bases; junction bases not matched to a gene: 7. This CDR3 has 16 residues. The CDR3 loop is CAISESLTGGLYEQYF. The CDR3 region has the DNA TGTGCCATCAGTGAGTCATTGACGGGAGGGCTCTACGAGCAGTACTTC.

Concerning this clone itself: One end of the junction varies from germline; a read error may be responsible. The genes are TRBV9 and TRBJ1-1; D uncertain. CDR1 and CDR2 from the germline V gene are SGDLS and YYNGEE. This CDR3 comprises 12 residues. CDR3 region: CASQVMNTESFF. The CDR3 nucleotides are TGTGCCAGTCAGGTGATGAACACTGAATCTTTCTTT.

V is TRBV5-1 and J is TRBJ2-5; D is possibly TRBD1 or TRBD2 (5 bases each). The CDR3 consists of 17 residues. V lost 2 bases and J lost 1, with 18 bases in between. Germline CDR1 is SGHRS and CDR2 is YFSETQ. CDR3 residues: CASSFKSSSGAQETQYF. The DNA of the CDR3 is TGCGCCAGCAGCTTTAAAAGCTCATCCGGGGCCCAAGAGACCCAGTACTTC.

The CDR3 loop is CASNGIRDTRTGELFF. CDR3 DNA sequence: TGTGCCAGCAATGGGATCCGGGACACCCGGACCGGGGAGCTGTTTTTT. The rearrangement links TRBV6-1 to TRBJ2-2; tentatively, D is TRBD1 (6 bases). CDR1 is MNHNS, CDR2 SASEGT, per germline. V lost 7 bases, J lost 5 bases, and 20 bases lay in between. The CDR3 is made up of 16 amino acids.

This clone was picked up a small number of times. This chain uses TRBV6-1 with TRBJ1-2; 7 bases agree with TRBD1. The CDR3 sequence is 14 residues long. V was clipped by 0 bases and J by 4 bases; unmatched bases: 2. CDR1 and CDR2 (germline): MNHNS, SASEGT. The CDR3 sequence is CASSEAGTAYGYTF. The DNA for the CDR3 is TGTGCCAGCAGTGAAGCCGGGACAGCCTATGGCTACACCTTC.

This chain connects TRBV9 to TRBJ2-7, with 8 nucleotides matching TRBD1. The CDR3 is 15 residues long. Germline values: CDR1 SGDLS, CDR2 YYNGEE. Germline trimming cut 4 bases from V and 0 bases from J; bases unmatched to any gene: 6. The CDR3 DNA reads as TGTGCCAGCAGCCCAGGACAGGGAGACTCCTACGAGCAGTACTTC. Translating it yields CASSPGQGDSYEQYF.

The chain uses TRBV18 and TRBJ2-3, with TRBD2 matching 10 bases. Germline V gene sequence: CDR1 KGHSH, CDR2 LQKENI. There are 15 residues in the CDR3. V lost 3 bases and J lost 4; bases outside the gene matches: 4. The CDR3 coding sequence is TGTGCCAGCTCACCTGGAGCGGGAGGGGCAGATACGCAGTATTTT. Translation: CASSPGAGGADTQYF.

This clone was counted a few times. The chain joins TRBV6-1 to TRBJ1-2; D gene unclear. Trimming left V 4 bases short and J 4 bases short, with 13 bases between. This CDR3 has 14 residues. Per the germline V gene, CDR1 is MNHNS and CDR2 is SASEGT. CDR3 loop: CASSGPSDIYGYTF. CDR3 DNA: TGTGCCAGCAGTGGGCCCAGCGATATCTATGGCTACACCTTC.

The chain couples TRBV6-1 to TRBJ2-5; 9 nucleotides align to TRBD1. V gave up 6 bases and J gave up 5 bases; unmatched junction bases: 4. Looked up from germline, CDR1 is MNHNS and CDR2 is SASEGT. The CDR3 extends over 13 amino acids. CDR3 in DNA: TGTGCCAGCAGCGGGACAGGGTTGGAGACCCAGTACTTC. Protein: CASSGTGLETQYF.

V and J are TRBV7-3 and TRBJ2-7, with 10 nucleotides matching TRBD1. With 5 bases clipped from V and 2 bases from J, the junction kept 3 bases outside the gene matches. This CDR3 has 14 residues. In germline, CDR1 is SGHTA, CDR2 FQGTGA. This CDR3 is CASSRDRGPYEQYF. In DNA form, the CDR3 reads TGTGCCAGCAGCCGGGACAGGGGACCCTACGAGCAGTACTTC.

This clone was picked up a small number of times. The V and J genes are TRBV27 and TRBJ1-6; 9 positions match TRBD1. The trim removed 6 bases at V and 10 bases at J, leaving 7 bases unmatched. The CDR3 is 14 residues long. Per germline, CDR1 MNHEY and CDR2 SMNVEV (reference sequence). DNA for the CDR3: TGTGCCAGCAGATCCGGGACAGGGAAGTCACCCCTCCACTTT. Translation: CASRSGTGKSPLHF.

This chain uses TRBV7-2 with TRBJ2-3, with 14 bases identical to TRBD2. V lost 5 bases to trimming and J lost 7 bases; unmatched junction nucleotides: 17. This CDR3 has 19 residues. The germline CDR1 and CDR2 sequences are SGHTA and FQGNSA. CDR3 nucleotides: TGTGCCAGCAGCACCGCACGCCTAGGGACTAGCGGGAGCTCATATACGCAGTATTTT. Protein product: CASSTARLGTSGSSYTQYF. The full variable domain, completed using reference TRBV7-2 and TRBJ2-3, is GAGVSQSPSNKVTEKGKDVELRCDPISGHTALYWYRQSLGQGLEFLIYFQGNSAPDKSGLPSDRFSAERTGGSVSTLTIQRTQQEDSAVYLCASSTARLGTSGSSYTQYFGPGTRLTVL.

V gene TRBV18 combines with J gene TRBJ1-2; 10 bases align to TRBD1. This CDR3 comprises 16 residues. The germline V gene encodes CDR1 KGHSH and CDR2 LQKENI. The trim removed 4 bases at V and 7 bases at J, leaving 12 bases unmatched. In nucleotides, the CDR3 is TGTGCCAGCTCACTAAGATCCGGGACAGGGGCGCCTGGCTACACCTTC. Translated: CASSLRSGTGAPGYTF.

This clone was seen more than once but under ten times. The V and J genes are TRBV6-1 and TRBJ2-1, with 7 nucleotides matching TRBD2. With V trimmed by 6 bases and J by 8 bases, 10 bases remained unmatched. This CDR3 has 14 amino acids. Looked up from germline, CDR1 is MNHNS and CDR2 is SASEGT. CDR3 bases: TGTGCCAGCAGCCCAGCGGGAACCGGGGATGAGCAGTTCTTC. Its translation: CASSPAGTGDEQFF.

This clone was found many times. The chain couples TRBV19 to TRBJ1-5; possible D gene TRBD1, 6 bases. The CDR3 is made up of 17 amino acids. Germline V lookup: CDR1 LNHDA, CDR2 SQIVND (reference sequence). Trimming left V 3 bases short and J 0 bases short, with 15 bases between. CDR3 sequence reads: CASSIPGQKYSNQPQHF. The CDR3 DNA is TGTGCCAGTAGTATCCCTGGACAGAAGTATAGCAATCAGCCCCAGCATTTT. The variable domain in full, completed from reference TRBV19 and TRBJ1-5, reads DGGITQSPKYLFRKEGQNVTLSCEQNLNHDAMYWYRQDPGQGLRLIYYSQIVNDFQKGDIAEGYSVSREKKESFPLTVTSAQKNPTAFYLCASSIPGQKYSNQPQHFGDGTRLSIL.

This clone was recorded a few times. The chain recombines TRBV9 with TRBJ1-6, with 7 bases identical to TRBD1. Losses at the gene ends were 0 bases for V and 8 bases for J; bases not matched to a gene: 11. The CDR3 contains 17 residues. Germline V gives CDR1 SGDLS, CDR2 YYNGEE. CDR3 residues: CASSVATGAPGDSPLHF. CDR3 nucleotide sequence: TGTGCCAGCAGCGTAGCTACAGGGGCCCCAGGGGATTCACCCCTCCACTTT.

The DNA of the CDR3 is TGTGCCAGCAGTTTATTCGCGGGCGGGAGGGCCGGGAGGGTCCACGAGCAGTACTTC. Its protein product is CASSLFAGGRAGRVHEQYF. V usage is TRBV27 and J usage is TRBJ2-7; 9 bases align to TRBD2. The V gene end was trimmed by 1 base and the J gene end by 5 bases; junction bases not matched to a gene: 18. The V gene's germline CDR1 is MNHEY and CDR2 SMNVEV (reference sequence). CDR3 length: 19 residues.

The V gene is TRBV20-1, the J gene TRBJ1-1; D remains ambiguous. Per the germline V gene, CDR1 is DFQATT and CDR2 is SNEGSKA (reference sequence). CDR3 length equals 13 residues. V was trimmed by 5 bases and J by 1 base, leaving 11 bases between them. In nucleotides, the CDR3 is TGCAGTGCTCGTGGAGGGAGGAACACTGAAGCTTTCTTT. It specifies CSARGGRNTEAFF.